What follows is one TCR beta chain and its context. Antigen: not known. TCR templates numbering about 10^5 were assayed per sample. The protocol was immunoSEQ multiplex PCR, while the TCRdb copy is restricted to in-frame clones and leaves out a portion. The table records around 72,000 clones, about 89% of them present only once. The sample comes from a study of siplizumab effects on memory and regulatory T cells. Deletions cut 1 base from V and 5 bases from J, with 3 bases between. This CDR3 is 12 amino acids long. Germline CDR1 MRHNA, CDR2 SNTAGT. Whole-study results and caveats: An assignable phenotype, naive or memory, was missing from roughly 78-96% of proliferating CD4+ or CD8+ clones. Siplizumab caused a significant drop in alloreactive sequences traceable to unstimulated CD4+ memory cells.

The chain recombines TRBV6-4 with TRBJ2-1; no clear D gene. The clonotype was recovered from a human donor in good health. Input material: CD8+ T cells sorted from blood. The CDR3: CASSDLNNEQFF. CDR3 coding DNA: TGTGCCAGCAGTGACTTGAACAATGAGCAGTTCTTC.